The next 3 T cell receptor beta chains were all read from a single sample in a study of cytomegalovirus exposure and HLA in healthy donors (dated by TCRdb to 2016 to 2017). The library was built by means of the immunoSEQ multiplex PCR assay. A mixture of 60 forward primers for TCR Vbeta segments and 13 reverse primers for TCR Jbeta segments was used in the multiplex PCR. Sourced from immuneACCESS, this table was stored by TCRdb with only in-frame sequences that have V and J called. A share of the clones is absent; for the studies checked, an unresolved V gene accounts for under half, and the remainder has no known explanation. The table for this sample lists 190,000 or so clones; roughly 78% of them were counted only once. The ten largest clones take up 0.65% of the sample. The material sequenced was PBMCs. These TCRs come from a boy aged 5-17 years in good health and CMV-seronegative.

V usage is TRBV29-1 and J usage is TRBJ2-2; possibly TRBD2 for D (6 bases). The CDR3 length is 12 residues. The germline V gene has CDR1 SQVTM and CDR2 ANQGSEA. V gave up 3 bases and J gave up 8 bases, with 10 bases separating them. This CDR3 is CSVEGRRGELFF. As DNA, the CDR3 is TGCAGCGTTGAGGGGAGGAGAGGGGAGCTGTTTTTT.

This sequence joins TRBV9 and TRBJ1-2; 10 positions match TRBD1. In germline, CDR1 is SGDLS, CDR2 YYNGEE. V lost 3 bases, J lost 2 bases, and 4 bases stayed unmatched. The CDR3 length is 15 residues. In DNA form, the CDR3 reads TGTGCCAGCAGCGATACGGGACAGGGGAACTATGGCTACACCTTC. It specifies CASSDTGQGNYGYTF.

The CDR3 spells CASLGQGRGEQYF. The DNA of the CDR3 is TGTGCCAGCTTGGGACAGGGGAGAGGCGAGCAGTACTTC. V gene TRBV2 combines with J gene TRBJ2-7, with 10 bases lining up with TRBD1. Trimming at V came to 8 bases and at J to 6 bases, leaving 7 bases not matched to a gene. The CDR3 runs to 13 residues. Germline V CDR1 and CDR2: SNHLY, FYNNEI.